The clone carrying this T cell receptor (beta chain) was found a few times. Its antigen remains unidentified. Researchers processed graft tissue to release intraepithelial and lamina propria lymphocytes. The sample originates from a study of graft-versus-host responses after intestinal transplantation. Whole-study context: Recipients were all induced with anti-thymocyte globulin, then given tacrolimus and steroids for about three years. Findings and caveats of the study: Graft-donor T cell macrochimerism in patients accompanied high graft-versus-host to host-versus-graft clonal ratios in allografts.

The germline V gene has CDR1 WSHSY and CDR2 SAAADI. V lost 6 bases, J lost 8 bases, and 10 bases stayed unmatched. The CDR3 runs 14 residues. Some clones are missing from TCRdb's copy, which holds only in-frame ones; the method was immunoSEQ multiplex PCR. The sample yields approximately 16,000 clones, 70% seen once. The V and J genes are TRBV10-2 and TRBJ1-2; the match to TRBD1 covers 9 bases. The starting material was ileum tissue, obtained around 99 weeks after intestinal transplantation. The origin of this receptor is a human patient who received an intestinal transplant, so some T cells may come from the graft donor. The CDR3 DNA reads as TGCGCCAGCAGGGACCGGGACAGGGTGAGAGGCTACACCTTC. Amino acids: CASRDRDRVRGYTF.